This T cell receptor beta chain was captured in a study of CD8+CD57+ T cells in acquired aplastic anemia. As for the study in general: Sorted CD4+ and CD8+ cells yielded roughly 3 ug of DNA on average. Study conclusions and caveats: Significance was not reached for CD8+ Simpson's diversity between patients and controls. Patients and controls turned out to have twenty-nine CD8+ CDR3 sequences in common.

Selection for sequencing was limited to patients who had shown CD8+CD57+ cell expansion by flow cytometry. Every patient had severe acquired aplastic anemia. The CDR3 runs to 11 residues. Deletions cut 3 bases from V and 8 bases from J, with 8 bases between. Germline lookup yields CDR1 WNHNN and CDR2 SYGVQD (reference sequence). On this clonotype: Its antigen is unknown.

Profiling that covered TCR beta VDJ and CDR3 relied on genomic DNA as its template. TCRdb recomputed calls from the reads with MiXCR, one row per CDR3 protein. The profile shows roughly 98,000 distinct CDR3 sequences, roughly two thirds of them singletons. The gene calls are TRBV10-1 and TRBJ2-7; D is perhaps TRBD1 (6 bases). The source is a human donor with aplastic anemia. Sequenced material: sorted CD4+, CD8+, or CD8+CD57+ T cells (not recorded which) from PBMCs. The CDR3 loop is CASSDQGKQYF. The CDR3, as DNA: TGCGCCAGCAGTGATCAGGGGAAGCAGTACTTC.